The T cell receptor beta chain described here comes from a study of control samples from healthy donors and cancer patients. Trimming took 4 bases from V and 1 from J, leaving 17 bases between them. Germline V lookup: CDR1 SGDLS, CDR2 YYNGEE. The CDR3 length is 16 residues. Clones were read by immunoSEQ multiplex PCR, and TCRdb kept only the in-frame ones, dropping some. Among more than 140,000 clones listed, around 94% were seen once. V usage is TRBV9 and J usage is TRBJ1-1; D is perhaps TRBD1 (6 bases). Material: blood. The sequence was obtained from a man aged 35 to 55 in good health. CDR3 sequence (DNA): TGTGCCAGCAGCCCAGGTGGGGGGGCTTCGAACACTGAAGCTTTCTTT. It encodes CASSPGGGASNTEAFF.